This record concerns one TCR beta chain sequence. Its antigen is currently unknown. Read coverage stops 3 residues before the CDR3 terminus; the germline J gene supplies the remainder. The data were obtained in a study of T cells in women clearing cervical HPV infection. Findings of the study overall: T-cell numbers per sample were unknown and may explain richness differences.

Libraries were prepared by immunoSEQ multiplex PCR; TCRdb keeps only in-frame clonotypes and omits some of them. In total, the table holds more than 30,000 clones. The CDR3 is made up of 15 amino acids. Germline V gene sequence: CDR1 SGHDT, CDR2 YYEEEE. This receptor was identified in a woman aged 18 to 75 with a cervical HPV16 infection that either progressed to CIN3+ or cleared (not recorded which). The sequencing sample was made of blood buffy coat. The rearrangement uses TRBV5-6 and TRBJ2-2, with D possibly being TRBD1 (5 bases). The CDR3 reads CASSGASGWNEKLFF. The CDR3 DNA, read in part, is TGTGCCAGCAGCGGAGCCTCAGGGTGGAATGAAAAG.